This is a list of T cell receptor beta chains from one sample in a study of cytomegalovirus exposure and HLA in healthy donors. Only in-frame clones appear in the TCRdb table, and some are missing; sequencing was by immunoSEQ multiplex PCR. The data contain roughly 230,000 clones, less than 95% of them seen just once; the ten biggest clones take up just over 3%. Sequencing used PBMCs. These receptors were collected from a woman aged 25-40 years in good health and CMV-seronegative. Each CDR3 is given with its conserved first and last residue. D genes are given only for firm matches. A row's size may be missing; if present it is once, few, many or a size class.

CDR3aa	CDR3nt	d_gene	abundance	v_gene	j_gene
CASSWDHEQYF	TGTGCCAGCTCCTGGGACCACGAGCAGTACTTC	-	-	TRBV6-1	TRBJ2-7
CSVEDPAGEYSDEQYF	TGCAGCGTTGAAGATCCTGCGGGAGAGTATAGCGACGAGCAGTACTTC	TRBD2	-	TRBV29-1	TRBJ2-7
CASSLASGYYGYTF	TGTGCCAGCAGCTTAGCATCAGGATACTATGGCTACACCTTC	-	-	TRBV13	TRBJ1-2
CASSLVVSSSSYEQYF	TGTGCCAGCAGTTTAGTGGTCAGCTCGAGCTCCTACGAGCAGTACTTC	-	-	TRBV27	TRBJ2-7
CASRLAGETQETQYF	TGCGCCAGCAGACTAGCGGGTGAAACTCAAGAGACCCAGTACTTC	TRBD2	-	TRBV5-1	TRBJ2-5
CASSYKTSPTYEQYF	TGTGCCAGCAGCTACAAGACTAGCCCAACCTACGAGCAGTACTTC	TRBD2	once	TRBV7-6	TRBJ2-7
CASSFNPYNEQFF	TGTGCCAGCAGTTTCAACCCCTACAATGAGCAGTTCTTC	-	-	TRBV27	TRBJ2-1
CASSFWGNDEQFF	TGTGCCAGCAGCTTTTGGGGAAACGATGAGCAGTTCTTC	-	-	TRBV7-2	TRBJ2-1
CATPGNSGSTCNEQFF	TGCGCCACCCCAGGTAATAGCGGGAGTACGTGCAATGAGCAGTTCTTC	TRBD2	-	TRBV4-3	TRBJ2-1
CATSSDLQGGFGNTIYF	TGTGCCACCAGCAGCGACCTACAGGGGGGTTTCGGAAACACCATATATTTT	TRBD1	-	TRBV15	TRBJ1-3
CASRPSAGEETQYF	TGTGCCAGCAGGCCTTCGGCGGGAGAAGAGACCCAGTACTTC	TRBD2	-	TRBV27	TRBJ2-5
CASSFGLTYEQYF	TGTGCCAGCAGCTTCGGACTGACCTACGAGCAGTACTTC	-	few	TRBV5-4	TRBJ2-7
CASSPTGPHEQYF	TGTGCCAGCAGCCCGACAGGGCCCCACGAGCAGTACTTC	TRBD1	once	TRBV11-2	TRBJ2-7
CASQEGGGPTDTQYF	TGCGCCAGCCAGGAGGGCGGGGGCCCCACAGATACGCAGTATTTT	-	-	TRBV5-1	TRBJ2-3
CASSRGLGYEQYF	TGTGCCAGCAGCAGGGGGCTAGGCTACGAGCAGTACTTC	TRBD1	-	TRBV25-1	TRBJ2-7
CASRDRAGVSNQPQHF	TGTGCCAGCAGGGACAGGGCTGGCGTGAGCAATCAGCCCCAGCATTTT	TRBD1	-	TRBV27	TRBJ1-5
CASSEGVEQFF	TGTGCCAGCAGCGAAGGAGTTGAGCAGTTCTTC	-	once	TRBV6-5	TRBJ2-1
CASSGLNSPSGANVLTF	TGTGCCAGCAGTGGACTCAATTCACCTTCTGGGGCCAACGTCCTGACTTTC	-	-	TRBV2	TRBJ2-6
CSVELGLAGGNEQFF	TGCAGCGTTGAGTTGGGACTAGCGGGAGGAAATGAGCAGTTCTTC	TRBD2	-	TRBV29-1	TRBJ2-1
CASSLYLGTSGNTIYF	TGTGCCAGCAGCTTGTATCTGGGGACCTCTGGAAACACCATATATTTT	-	-	TRBV5-4	TRBJ1-3
CSVVEQTEAFF	TGCAGCGTTGTAGAACAGACTGAAGCTTTCTTT	-	few	TRBV29-1	TRBJ1-1
CASSEEASGSHLNEQFF	TGTGCCAGCAGTGAAGAGGCTAGCGGGAGTCATCTTAATGAGCAGTTCTTC	TRBD2	once	TRBV2	TRBJ2-1
CASSQRASVHAEQYF	TGTGCCAGCAGCCAACGAGCGAGTGTGCATGCCGAGCAGTACTTC	-	once	TRBV7-3	TRBJ2-7
CSVEGSGGSSYEQYF	TGCAGCGTTGAGGGTAGCGGGGGAAGCTCCTACGAGCAGTACTTC	TRBD2	-	TRBV29-1	TRBJ2-7
CASSQDRGLAGQNTGELFF	TGCGCCAGCAGCCAAGATCGTGGACTAGCGGGACAGAACACCGGGGAGCTGTTTTTT	TRBD2	-	TRBV4-3	TRBJ2-2
CASSQERGNGTGELFF	TGCGCCAGCAGCCAAGAAAGAGGGAACGGCACCGGGGAGCTGTTTTTT	-	-	TRBV4-3	TRBJ2-2
CASSPVAAGSSYNEQFF	TGTGCCAGCAGTCCCGTTGCTGCCGGAAGCTCCTACAATGAGCAGTTCTTC	-	-	TRBV27	TRBJ2-1
CASSVSGTELYEQYF	TGTGCCAGCAGCGTATCAGGGACAGAGTTATACGAGCAGTACTTC	TRBD1	-	TRBV9	TRBJ2-7
CASSTQAVVGNEQFF	TGTGCCAGCTCGACACAGGCGGTCGTTGGGAATGAGCAGTTCTTC	-	-	TRBV2	TRBJ2-1
CSVTSPGTSGKRFYNEQFF	TGCAGCGTTACCTCCCCCGGGACTAGCGGGAAAAGATTTTACAATGAGCAGTTCTTC	TRBD2	-	TRBV29-1	TRBJ2-1
CASNSGGSQPNEQFF	TGCGCCAGCAACTCTGGCGGGAGTCAACCCAATGAGCAGTTCTTC	TRBD2	once	TRBV5-1	TRBJ2-1
CASRKTTPGPDTQYF	TGCGCCAGCAGAAAGACCACCCCCGGGCCAGATACGCAGTATTTT	-	once	TRBV10-1	TRBJ2-3
CASSSPGLAGVSYNEQFF	TGTGCCAGTAGTAGTCCGGGACTAGCGGGAGTATCCTACAATGAGCAGTTCTTC	TRBD2	few	TRBV19	TRBJ2-1
CASSPTGQANYGYTF	TGTGCCAGCAGTCCGACGGGACAGGCGAACTATGGCTACACCTTC	TRBD1	few	TRBV6-5	TRBJ1-2
CASSLVTGGTDTQYF	TGCGCCAGCAGCTTGGTGACAGGGGGCACAGATACGCAGTATTTT	TRBD1	-	TRBV5-1	TRBJ2-3
CASSSNRGLPDTQYF	TGCGCCAGCAGCTCCAACAGGGGGCTCCCAGATACGCAGTATTTT	TRBD1	-	TRBV5-1	TRBJ2-3
CASSSTGEYQPQHF	TGTGCCAGCAGTTCGACAGGAGAGTATCAGCCCCAGCATTTT	-	-	TRBV7-9	TRBJ1-5
CAKERLPHMNTEAFF	TGCGCCAAAGAAAGACTCCCCCATATGAACACTGAAGCTTTCTTT	-	-	TRBV4-3	TRBJ1-1
CASSLGSSGGNEQFF	TGCGCCAGCAGCTTGGGTTCTAGCGGGGGTAATGAGCAGTTCTTC	TRBD2	-	TRBV5-1	TRBJ2-1
CASRRPQGSYYEQYF	TGTGCCAGCAGACGCCCACAGGGTTCCTACTACGAGCAGTACTTC	-	once	TRBV28	TRBJ2-7
CASSLGLAGDEQFF	TGCGCCAGCAGCCTGGGGCTAGCGGGAGATGAGCAGTTCTTC	TRBD2	few	TRBV5-1	TRBJ2-1
CASTHSQTEAFF	TGTGCCAGCACCCACTCCCAAACTGAAGCTTTCTTT	-	-	TRBV21-1	TRBJ1-1
CASSFLGGSDTGELFF	TGCGCCAGCAGCTTCCTAGGGGGGAGCGACACCGGGGAGCTGTTTTTT	-	once	TRBV5-1	TRBJ2-2
CASSQFGEFDTEAFF	TGTGCCAGCAGCCAATTCGGGGAGTTCGACACTGAAGCTTTCTTT	-	-	TRBV14	TRBJ1-1
CASSYEMGYEQYF	TGTGCCAGCAGTTACGAGATGGGCTACGAGCAGTACTTC	-	-	TRBV6-6	TRBJ2-7
CASSLAQLAFGTNTGELFF	TGCGCCAGCAGCTTAGCCCAACTAGCGTTCGGTACGAACACCGGGGAGCTGTTTTTT	TRBD2	-	TRBV5-1	TRBJ2-2